One and the same sample provided the 19 T cell receptor beta chains below, sequenced in a study of CD8+ T cells in alopecia areata. Extracted RNA was reverse transcribed, and the resulting cDNA served as sequencing template. Clones were sequenced by immunoSEQ multiplex PCR, and TCRdb holds only the in-frame ones, with some missing. The top ten hold roughly 19% of the sample, which has 90,000 to 120,000 clones, around 59% seen once. Sample: CD8+ T cells sorted from blood. The receptors shown here come from a human donor in good health.

V gene TRBV2 combines with J gene TRBJ1-5, with TRBD1 matching 10 bases. V shed 3 bases, J shed 15 bases, and the junction held 5 bases outside the gene matches. This CDR3 has 12 amino acids. Germline V gene data show CDR1 as SNHLY and CDR2 as FYNNEI. CDR3 DNA: TGTGCCAGCAGTGAGGGGACAGGGGAAGGGCATTTT. Translating gives CASSEGTGEGHF.

The chain combines TRBV28 with TRBJ1-1; D ambiguous. This CDR3 spans 12 amino acids. Germline CDR1 reads MDHEN; CDR2 reads SYDVKM. V was shortened by 3 bases and J by 11 bases, with 13 bases between the two germline ends. Written as DNA, the CDR3 is TGTGCCAGCAGTTTCGGCACCCTGGGGGCTTTCTTT. This translates into CASSFGTLGAFF.

The gene calls are TRBV5-1 and TRBJ2-5; the match to TRBD2 covers 7 bases. The germline CDR1 and CDR2 sequences are SGHRS and YFSETQ. With 0 bases clipped from V and 1 base from J, the junction kept 3 bases outside the gene matches. This CDR3 comprises 15 residues. This CDR3 is CASSLVGGTQETQYF. The CDR3 bases are TGCGCCAGCAGCTTGGTCGGGGGGACCCAAGAGACCCAGTACTTC.

The gene calls are TRBV18 and TRBJ2-3; D perhaps matches TRBD1 (5 bases). The CDR3 extends over 15 amino acids. Trimming removed 0 bases at V and 6 bases at J, with 13 bases between. Looked up from germline, CDR1 is KGHSH and CDR2 is LQKENI. The CDR3 DNA sequence: TGTGCCAGCTCACCACCGTCAGGGCCTTATGATACGCAGTATTTT. Its translation: CASSPPSGPYDTQYF.

This chain connects TRBV25-1 to TRBJ1-1; 9 bases fit TRBD1. The CDR3 runs to 16 residues. V lost 9 bases, J lost 4 bases, and 15 bases stayed unmatched. The germline V gene encodes CDR1 MGHDK and CDR2 SYGVNS. The CDR3 nucleotides are TGTGCCAGGGGGGGCACAGGGGGCCTGTTCTTCACTGAAGCTTTCTTT. Protein product: CARGGTGGLFFTEAFF. Variable domain in full (rest from reference TRBV25-1 and TRBJ1-1): EADIYQTPRYLVIGTGKKITLECSQTMGHDKMYWYQQDPGMELHLIHYSYGVNSTEKGDLSSESTVSRIRTEHFPLTLESARPSHTSQYLCARGGTGGLFFTEAFFGQGTRLTVV.

This chain uses TRBV7-9 with TRBJ2-3; D tentatively fits TRBD1 or TRBD2 (7 bases each). Germline loops: CDR1 SEHNR, CDR2 FQNEAQ (reference sequence). This CDR3 spans 13 amino acids. Trimming removed 5 bases at V and 9 bases at J, with 15 bases between. The CDR3 coding sequence is TGTGCCAGCAGCAAGGGACAGCGGGGAACGCAGTATTTT. The encoded protein is CASSKGQRGTQYF.

In regard to this clone: Other DNA sequences in this specimen translate into the identical CDR3. V gene TRBV28 combines with J gene TRBJ2-3; 8 nucleotides line up with TRBD1. Germline V gene lookup returns CDR1 MDHEN and CDR2 SYDVKM. CDR3 length: 14 residues. V trimming: 5 bases; J trimming: 1 base; junction bases outside the gene matches: 2. The CDR3 here is CASSETGGTDTQYF. CDR3 nucleotides: TGTGCCAGCAGTGAGACAGGGGGCACAGATACGCAGTATTTT.

The chain joins TRBV29-1 to TRBJ2-1; 7 bases fit TRBD1. Trimming removed 0 bases from V and 2 bases from J; junction bases left unmatched: 7. This CDR3 has 16 residues. The V gene's germline CDR1 is SQVTM and CDR2 ANQGSEA. This chain's CDR3 is CSVEDTKTGTYNEQFF. In DNA, the CDR3 is TGCAGCGTTGAAGACACAAAGACAGGGACCTACAATGAGCAGTTCTTC.

The V call is TRBV7-8, the J call TRBJ2-3, with D maybe TRBD1 (6 bases). The V gene's germline CDR1 is SGHVS and CDR2 FQNEAQ. Deletions cut 1 base from V and 2 bases from J, with 13 bases between. This CDR3 has 16 amino acids. The CDR3 protein is CASSLVRTDSTDTQYF. The CDR3 coding sequence is TGTGCCAGCAGCTTAGTACGGACAGATTCCACAGATACGCAGTATTTT. Full variable domain (remainder filled in from reference TRBV7-8 and TRBJ2-3): GAGVSQSPRYKVAKRGQDVALRCDPISGHVSLFWYQQALGQGPEFLTYFQNEAQLDKSGLPSDRFFAERPEGSVSTLKIQRTQQEDSAVYLCASSLVRTDSTDTQYFGPGTRLTVL.

This chain links TRBV6-6 with TRBJ2-3, with D unresolved. Per germline, CDR1 MNHNY and CDR2 SVGAGI (reference sequence). The V gene lost 7 bases and the J gene lost 4 bases, with 15 bases spanning the gap. The CDR3 consists of 14 residues. The CDR3 bases are TGTGCCAGCACCTCCCTTCCGGGTCCAGATACGCAGTATTTT. Amino acid sequence: CASTSLPGPDTQYF.

This clone was recorded a few times. The V call is TRBV2, the J call TRBJ1-6; 8 bases are a match to TRBD1. V lost 5 bases to trimming and J lost 5 bases; unmatched junction nucleotides: 8. Germline values: CDR1 SNHLY, CDR2 FYNNEI. This CDR3 comprises 16 residues. CDR3 in DNA: TGTGCCAGCAGTCAAGGGACAGGAGTGAATAATTCACCCCTCCACTTT. Translation gives CASSQGTGVNNSPLHF.

This chain links TRBV7-9 with TRBJ1-1; 9 bases align to TRBD1. The CDR3 has 16 amino acids. The V gene end was trimmed by 3 bases and the J gene end by 4 bases; junction bases not matched to a gene: 9. CDR1 SEHNR and CDR2 FQNEAQ come from the germline V gene (reference sequence). This CDR3 is CASSFPTGGGGTEAFF. For the CDR3, the DNA is TGTGCCAGCAGCTTCCCCACAGGGGGCGGTGGCACTGAAGCTTTCTTT.

This chain links TRBV27 with TRBJ2-3; TRBD1 matches at 7 bases. Trimming cost V 7 bases and J 8 bases; bases outside gene matches: 9. This CDR3 spans 13 amino acids. In germline, CDR1 is MNHEY, CDR2 SMNVEV (reference sequence). This chain's CDR3 is CASNRQGRGTQYF. The CDR3 DNA is TGTGCCAGCAACCGACAGGGACGGGGTACGCAGTATTTT.

This clone has only a few counts. The rearrangement links TRBV4-3 to TRBJ2-7, with 9 nucleotides matching TRBD2. Germline V gives CDR1 LGHNA, CDR2 YSLEER. This CDR3 region has 15 residues. J was trimmed by 3 bases and V by 3 bases; bases with no gene match: 6. The CDR3 loop reads CASSQSSGDYYEQYF. CDR3 sequence (DNA): TGCGCCAGCAGCCAGTCTAGCGGGGACTACTACGAGCAGTACTTC.

The rearrangement joins TRBV10-3 to TRBJ2-3, with 7 bases matching TRBD2. The CDR3 is made up of 13 amino acids. The germline gives CDR1 ENHRY, CDR2 SYGVKD. The V and J ends lost 4 bases and 4 bases, in that order; junction bases with no gene match: 2. The CDR3 DNA follows: TGTGCCATCAGTGGGGACTACCCAGATACGCAGTATTTT. Translation gives CAISGDYPDTQYF.

The V and J genes are TRBV2 and TRBJ2-5, with D hard to call. There are 12 residues in the CDR3. The germline V gene has CDR1 SNHLY and CDR2 FYNNEI. V dropped 7 bases and J dropped 2 bases, with 8 bases sitting between them. The CDR3 sequence: CASTGFQETQYF. CDR3 in DNA: TGTGCCAGCACGGGCTTTCAAGAGACCCAGTACTTC.

The chain uses TRBV9 and TRBJ2-1; 11 nucleotides match TRBD2. The CDR3 runs to 15 residues. The ends lost 0 bases at V and 8 bases at J; junction bases unmatched: 4. Germline V gene sequence: CDR1 SGDLS, CDR2 YYNGEE. The CDR3 sequence is CASSVVSGGVHEQFF. In nucleotides, the CDR3 is TGTGCCAGCAGCGTAGTTAGCGGGGGGGTCCATGAGCAGTTCTTC. Together with reference TRBV9 and TRBJ2-1, the CDR3 gives the full variable domain: DSGVTQTPKHLITATGQRVTLRCSPRSGDLSVYWYQQSLDQGLQFLIQYYNGEERAKGNILERFSAQQFPDLHSELNLSSLELGDSALYFCASSVVSGGVHEQFFGPGTRLTVL.

The chain combines TRBV5-6 with TRBJ2-3, with D hard to call. Germline V lookup: CDR1 SGHDT, CDR2 YYEEEE. This CDR3 is built from 11 residues. The V and J ends lost 3 bases and 9 bases respectively, with 8 bases between them. For the CDR3, the DNA is TGTGCCAGCAGCTGGACCAAGACGCAGTATTTT. This translates into CASSWTKTQYF.

The genes are TRBV30 and TRBJ1-6; D may be TRBD1 (6 bases). The CDR3 runs to 16 residues. Trimming pared 5 bases from V and 7 bases from J, leaving 21 bases between. Germline CDR1 GTSNPN, CDR2 SVGIG (reference sequence). CDR3 bases: TGTGCCTGGGTCCTCATGGGGGGGCAGGTGAATTCACCCCTCCACTTT. Encoded protein: CAWVLMGGQVNSPLHF.